The text below deals with one T cell receptor (beta chain). This specimen comes from a study of regulatory T cells in long-lasting Graves disease. Regarding time point: newly diagnosed GD, antithyroid drugs for less than 3 months. PBMC-extracted RNA yielded the TCR library. Construction of the TCR beta libraries employed iRepertoire HTBI primers in conjunction with Arm-PCR of CDR3 regions. TCRdb itself ran the multiplex PCR reads through MiXCR, one entry per CDR3 protein. The data show roughly 500,000 distinct CDR3 sequences, roughly 14% seen once. The CDR3 length is 15 residues. Germline values: CDR1 LNHDA, CDR2 SQIVND (reference sequence). V was clipped by 1 base and J by 10 bases; unmatched bases: 10. This sample also belongs to another study, concerning T cells in Graves' hyperthyroidism and ophthalmopathy.

V gene TRBV19 combines with J gene TRBJ2-1; 7 bases match TRBD2. This receptor was obtained from a man aged 30-40 years with Graves disease. This specimen was peripheral blood mononuclear cells (PBMCs), taken at new diagnosis, from a patient treated with antithyroid drugs. CDR3 sequence reads: CASSIGSSGMEEQFF. The CDR3 DNA reads as TGTGCCAGTAGTATAGGTTCTAGCGGAATGGAAGAGCAGTTCTTC. Supplemented by reference TRBV19 and TRBJ2-1, the full variable domain reads DGGITQSPKYLFRKEGQNVTLSCEQNLNHDAMYWYRQDPGQGLRLIYYSQIVNDFQKGDIAEGYSVSREKKESFPLTVTSAQKNPTAFYLCASSIGSSGMEEQFFGPGTRLTVL.